This TCR beta chain was sequenced for a study of T cell responses to AZD1222 COVID-19 vaccine. The CDR3 is made up of 16 amino acids. The V end lost 0 bases, the J end lost 0 bases, and 10 bases lay between the germline ends. Germline CDR1 reads SGDLS; CDR2 reads YYNGEE. Some clones are missing from TCRdb's copy, which holds only in-frame ones; the method was immunoSEQ multiplex PCR. The sample yields tens of thousands of clones, around 85% seen once. This clone has only one observation. No antigen is known for it. General study findings and limits: Clonal diversity may have been underestimated, and the donors were mostly white British, with more females than males. Distributed over spike, vaccine-associated CD4 TCRs predominated at 160-218 and 743-854. Spike-specific TCRs gained breadth and depth after people received two AZD1222 doses. Repertoires were sampled only after the peak T cell response.

The chain links TRBV9 to TRBJ2-1; D remains unclear. The receptor's source is an adult who received the AZD1222 COVID-19 vaccine. The material sequenced was peripheral blood, taken 28 days after the second AZD1222 dose. The CDR3, as DNA: TGTGCCAGCAGCGTAGGCGGAGCAGACTCCTACAATGAGCAGTTCTTC. The encoded protein is CASSVGGADSYNEQFF.